This entry lists 9 T cell receptor beta chains sequenced from one sample in a study of shared clonotypes between healthy human individuals. Clones were read by immunoSEQ multiplex PCR, and TCRdb kept only the in-frame ones, dropping some. The data show about 980,000 clones, less than 85% seen once. Specimen: memory CD4+ T cells sorted from blood. Noted subset: CD45RA-negative fraction. These receptors were obtained from a man younger than 35 in good health.

Note on this clone: Other DNA sequences within the sample encode an identical CDR3. This chain uses TRBV29-1 with TRBJ1-5, with D possibly matching TRBD1 (6 bases). The CDR3 runs 13 residues. V was clipped by 7 bases and J by 2 bases, with 12 bases between them. CDR1 SQVTM and CDR2 ANQGSEA come from the germline V gene. The DNA for the CDR3 is TGCAGCGCGGGACAAGGGGGCAATCAGCCCCAGCATTTT. It is translated as CSAGQGGNQPQHF.

As regards this clone: Different DNA sequences within this sample yield the same CDR3. The rearrangement links TRBV7-9 to TRBJ2-3, with TRBD1 matching 8 bases. CDR1 and CDR2 (germline): SEHNR, FQNEAQ (reference sequence). The V gene end was trimmed by 1 base and the J gene end by 3 bases; junction bases not matched to a gene: 3. The CDR3 totals 15 residues. The CDR3 nucleotides read TGTGCCAGCAGCTTAGGACAGGGGCCAACAGATACGCAGTATTTT. Translating gives CASSLGQGPTDTQYF.

The chain recombines TRBV11-2 with TRBJ1-4, with 7 bases lining up with TRBD1. This CDR3 is 15 amino acids long. The germline V gene has CDR1 SGHAT and CDR2 FQNNGV. Trimming removed 4 bases from V and 5 bases from J; junction bases left unmatched: 7. The CDR3 here is CASSSLGQRNEKLFF. The CDR3 DNA follows: TGTGCCAGCAGCTCCCTGGGACAGCGAAATGAAAAACTGTTTTTT.

This clone came up a few times. The V gene is TRBV6-4, the J gene TRBJ2-7, with 12 bases identical to TRBD1. J gave up 6 bases and V 10 bases, and 16 bases lay outside the gene matches. In germline, CDR1 is MRHNA, CDR2 SNTAGT. The CDR3 consists of 16 residues. The CDR3 is CAKSTGTGGARSEQYF. For the CDR3, the DNA is TGTGCCAAATCAACCGGGACAGGGGGCGCGAGGTCCGAGCAGTACTTC.

This chain connects TRBV7-8 to TRBJ2-4; no firm D call. CDR3 length: 11 amino acids. Germline CDR1 is SGHVS and CDR2 is FQNEAQ. The V gene lost 2 bases and the J gene lost 8 bases, with 4 bases spanning the gap. In DNA, the CDR3 is TGTGCCAGCAGCTTAAGTGACATTCAGTACTTC. Protein: CASSLSDIQYF.

The V call is TRBV9, the J call TRBJ1-5; D ambiguous. Germline values: CDR1 SGDLS, CDR2 YYNGEE. The CDR3 contains 14 residues. Trimming shortened V by 4 bases and J by 5 bases, and 13 bases separated the two germline ends. The DNA for the CDR3 is TGTGCCAGCAGCCCAAGCGGGAGATATCAGCCCCAGCATTTT. It encodes CASSPSGRYQPQHF. Full variable domain (missing parts from reference TRBV9 and TRBJ1-5): DSGVTQTPKHLITATGQRVTLRCSPRSGDLSVYWYQQSLDQGLQFLIQYYNGEERAKGNILERFSAQQFPDLHSELNLSSLELGDSALYFCASSPSGRYQPQHFGDGTRLSIL.

This rearrangement joins TRBV6-1 to TRBJ1-1, with 12 bases lining up with TRBD1. Per the germline V gene, CDR1 is MNHNS and CDR2 is SASEGT. V was clipped by 5 bases and J by 7 bases; unmatched bases: 5. This CDR3 is 14 amino acids long. This chain's CDR3 is CASSLGQGAGEAFF. The DNA of the CDR3 is TGTGCCAGCAGTCTGGGACAGGGGGCGGGTGAAGCTTTCTTT.

Notes on this clone: Other DNA sequences in this sample translate to the same CDR3. V and J are TRBV18 and TRBJ2-7; 10 bases line up with TRBD1. The J segment lost 2 bases and the V segment lost 3 bases, leaving 1 base of the junction unmatched. The CDR3 spans 14 residues. Germline assignment: CDR1 KGHSH and CDR2 LQKENI. The CDR3 sequence is CASSPGQGTYEQYF. CDR3 DNA sequence: TGTGCCAGCTCACCGGGACAGGGGACCTACGAGCAGTACTTC.

This sequence joins TRBV7-2 and TRBJ1-6; weak D call: TRBD1 (6 bases). The CDR3 runs to 14 residues. Germline V CDR1 and CDR2: SGHTA, FQGNSA. Trimming shortened V by 5 bases and J by 7 bases, and 12 bases separated the two germline ends. CDR3 loop: CASSLDRVNSPLHF. For the CDR3, the DNA is TGTGCCAGCAGCCTGGACAGAGTGAATTCACCCCTCCACTTT.